This T cell receptor beta chain was identified during a study of neurological immune-mediated disorders. cDNA synthesis was performed by 5'RACE with 10-nucleotide random UMIs. TCRdb recomputed calls from the 5' RACE reads with MiXCR, one row per CDR3 protein. The sample contains roughly 100,000 distinct CDR3 sequences, 10% to 12% of which appear only once. The CDR3 runs 13 residues. V dropped 6 bases and J dropped 7 bases, with 16 bases sitting between them. The V gene's germline CDR1 is MDHEN and CDR2 SYDVKM. Noted time point: longitudinal time-point 3. The receptor's source is a female donor with HTLV-1-associated myelopathy (HAM/TSP). Sequencing was performed on PBMCs. The chain uses TRBV28 and TRBJ2-7; D may be TRBD1 or TRBD2 (5 bases each). Here the CDR3 DNA reads TGTGCCAGCAGCCTCTTTCGGGGCGCGGAGCAGTACTTC. Translation gives CASSLFRGAEQYF.